The source of this T cell receptor beta chain is a study of blood T cell repertoires in COVID-19. Background on the study: Sources were T cells, B-cell-depleted T cells, or PBMCs; the material itself was cDNA or gDNA.

Assay: immunoSEQ multiplex PCR; the TCRdb copy retains only in-frame clones and omits some. Found here are approximately 290,000 clones, approximately 89% of them singletons; the top ten hold 11%. Seattle's enrolled individuals joined amid active infection and were then monitored longitudinally. CDR1 and CDR2 (germline): ENHRY, SYGVKD. V lost 3 bases, J lost 2 bases, and 11 bases stayed unmatched. The CDR3 loop spans 17 amino acids. Material for sequencing was peripheral blood. This sequence joins TRBV10-3 and TRBJ1-1; 8 bases align to TRBD1. The sequence was obtained from a woman under 40 with COVID-19, enrolled during active disease. The CDR3 loop is CAISERQGTTLNTEAFF. The CDR3 DNA sequence: TGTGCCATCAGTGAACGACAGGGGACCACTCTAAACACTGAAGCTTTCTTT.